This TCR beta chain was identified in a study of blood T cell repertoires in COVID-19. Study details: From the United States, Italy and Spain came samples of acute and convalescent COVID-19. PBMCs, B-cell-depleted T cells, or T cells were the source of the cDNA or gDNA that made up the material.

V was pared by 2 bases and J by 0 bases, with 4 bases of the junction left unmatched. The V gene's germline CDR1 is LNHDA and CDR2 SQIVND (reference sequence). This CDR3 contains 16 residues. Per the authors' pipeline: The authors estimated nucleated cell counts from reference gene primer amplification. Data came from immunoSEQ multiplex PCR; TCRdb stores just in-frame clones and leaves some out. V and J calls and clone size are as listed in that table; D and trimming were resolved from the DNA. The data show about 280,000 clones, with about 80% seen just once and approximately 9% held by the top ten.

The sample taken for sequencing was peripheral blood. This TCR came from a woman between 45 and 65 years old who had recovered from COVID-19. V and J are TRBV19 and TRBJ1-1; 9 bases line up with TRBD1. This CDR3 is CASSIRTGALNTEAFF. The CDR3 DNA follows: TGTGCCAGTAGTATAAGGACAGGGGCCTTGAACACTGAAGCTTTCTTT.